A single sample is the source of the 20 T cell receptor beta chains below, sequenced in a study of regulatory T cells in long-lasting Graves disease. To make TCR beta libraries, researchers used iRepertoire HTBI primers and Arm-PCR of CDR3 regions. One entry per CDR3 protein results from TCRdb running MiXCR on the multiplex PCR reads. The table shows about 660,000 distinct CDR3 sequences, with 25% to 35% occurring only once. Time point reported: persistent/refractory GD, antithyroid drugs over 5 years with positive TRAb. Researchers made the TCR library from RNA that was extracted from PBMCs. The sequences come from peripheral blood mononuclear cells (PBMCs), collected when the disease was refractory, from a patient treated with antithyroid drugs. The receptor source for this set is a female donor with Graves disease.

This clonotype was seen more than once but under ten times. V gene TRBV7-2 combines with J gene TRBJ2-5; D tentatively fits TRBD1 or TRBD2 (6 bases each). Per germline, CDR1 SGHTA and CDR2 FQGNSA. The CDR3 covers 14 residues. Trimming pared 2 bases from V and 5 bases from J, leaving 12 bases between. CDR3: CASSLPGAWETQYF. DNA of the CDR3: TGTGCCAGCAGCTTACCGGGGGCATGGGAGACCCAGTACTTC.

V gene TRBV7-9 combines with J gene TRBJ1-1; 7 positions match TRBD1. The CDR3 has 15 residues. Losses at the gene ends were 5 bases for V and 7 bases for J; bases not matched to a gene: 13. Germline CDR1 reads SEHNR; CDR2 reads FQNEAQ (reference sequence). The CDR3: CASSARGGESIEAFF. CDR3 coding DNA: TGTGCCAGCAGCGCCAGGGGGGGGGAGTCCATTGAAGCTTTCTTT.

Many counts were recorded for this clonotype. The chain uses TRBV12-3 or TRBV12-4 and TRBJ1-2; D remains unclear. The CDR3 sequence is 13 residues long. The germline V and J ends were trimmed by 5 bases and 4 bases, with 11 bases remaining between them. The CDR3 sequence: CASSLDGLYGYTF. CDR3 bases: TGTGCCAGCAGTCTGGACGGGCTCTATGGCTACACCTTC.

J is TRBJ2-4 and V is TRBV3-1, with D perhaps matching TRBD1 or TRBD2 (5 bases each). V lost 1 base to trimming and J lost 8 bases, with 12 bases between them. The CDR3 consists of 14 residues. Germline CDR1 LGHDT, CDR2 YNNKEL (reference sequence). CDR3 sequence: CASSQAGRRDIQYF. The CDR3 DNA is TGTGCCAGCAGCCAAGCGGGACGCCGGGACATTCAGTACTTC.

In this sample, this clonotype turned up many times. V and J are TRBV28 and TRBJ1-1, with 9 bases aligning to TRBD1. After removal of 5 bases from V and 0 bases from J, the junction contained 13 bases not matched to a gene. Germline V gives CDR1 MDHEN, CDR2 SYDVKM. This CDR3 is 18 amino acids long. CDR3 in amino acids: CASSPPDRGPRVNTEAFF. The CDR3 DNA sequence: TGTGCCAGCAGTCCCCCGGACAGGGGACCCCGTGTGAACACTGAAGCTTTCTTT.

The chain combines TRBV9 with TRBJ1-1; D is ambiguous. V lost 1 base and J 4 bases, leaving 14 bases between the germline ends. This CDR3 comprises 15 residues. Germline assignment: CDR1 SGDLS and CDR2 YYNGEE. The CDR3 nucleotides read TGTGCCAGCAGCGTAAGTGATTGGGGAGGCACTGAAGCTTTCTTT. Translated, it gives CASSVSDWGGTEAFF.

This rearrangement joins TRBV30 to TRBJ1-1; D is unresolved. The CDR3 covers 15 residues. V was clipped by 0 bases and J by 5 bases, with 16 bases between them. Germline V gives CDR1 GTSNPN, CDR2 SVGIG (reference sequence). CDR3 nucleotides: TGTGCCTGGAGTGTCTGGTCCCAAGGGAGTACTGAAGCTTTCTTT. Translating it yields CAWSVWSQGSTEAFF. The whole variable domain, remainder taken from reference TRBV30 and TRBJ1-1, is SQTIHQWPATLVQPVGSPLSLECTVEGTSNPNLYWYRQAAGRGLQLLFYSVGIGQISSEVPQNLSASRPQDRQFILSSKKLLLSDSGFYLCAWSVWSQGSTEAFFGQGTRLTVV.

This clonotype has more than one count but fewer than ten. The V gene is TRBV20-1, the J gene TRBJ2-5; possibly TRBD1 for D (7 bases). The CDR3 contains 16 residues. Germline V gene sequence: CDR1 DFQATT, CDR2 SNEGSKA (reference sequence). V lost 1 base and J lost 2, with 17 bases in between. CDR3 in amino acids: CSARADRVGGQETQYF. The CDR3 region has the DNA TGCAGTGCTAGAGCAGACAGGGTCGGGGGTCAAGAGACCCAGTACTTC.

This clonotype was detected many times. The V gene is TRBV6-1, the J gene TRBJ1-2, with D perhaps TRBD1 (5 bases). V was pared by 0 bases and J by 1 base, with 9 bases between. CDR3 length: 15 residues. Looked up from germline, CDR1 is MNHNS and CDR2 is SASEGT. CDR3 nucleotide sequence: TGTGCCAGCAGTGAAGCGGGACCGCATAACTATGGCTACACCTTC. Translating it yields CASSEAGPHNYGYTF.

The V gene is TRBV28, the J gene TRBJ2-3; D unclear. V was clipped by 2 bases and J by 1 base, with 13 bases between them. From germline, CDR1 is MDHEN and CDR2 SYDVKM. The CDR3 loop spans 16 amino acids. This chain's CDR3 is CASSLNAVRGTDTQYF. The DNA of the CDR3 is TGTGCCAGCAGTTTAAACGCGGTTCGGGGCACAGATACGCAGTATTTT.

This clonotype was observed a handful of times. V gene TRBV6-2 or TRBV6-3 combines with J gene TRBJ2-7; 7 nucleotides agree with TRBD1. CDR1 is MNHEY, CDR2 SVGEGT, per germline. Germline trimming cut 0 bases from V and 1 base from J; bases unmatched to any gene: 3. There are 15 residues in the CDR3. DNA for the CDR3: TGTGCCAGCAGTTACTCGGGGACAGTATCCTACGAGCAGTACTTC. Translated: CASSYSGTVSYEQYF.

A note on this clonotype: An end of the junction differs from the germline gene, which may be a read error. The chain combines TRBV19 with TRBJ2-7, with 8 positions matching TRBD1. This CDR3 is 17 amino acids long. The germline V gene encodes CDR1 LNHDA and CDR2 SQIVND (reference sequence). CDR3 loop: CASSSAGGESVGYKQYF. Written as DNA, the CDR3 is TGTGCCAGTAGTTCAGCAGGGGGCGAGTCGGTAGGCTACAAGCAGTACTTC. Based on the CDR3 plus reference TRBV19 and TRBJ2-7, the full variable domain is DGGITQSPKYLFRKEGQNVTLSCEQNLNHDAMYWYRQDPGQGLRLIYYSQIVNDFQKGDIAEGYSVSREKKESFPLTVTSAQKNPTAFYLCASSSAGGESVGYKQYFGPGTRLTVT.

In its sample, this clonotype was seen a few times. The CDR3 DNA follows: TGTGCCAGCAGTTTTTTTTGGCGGGACGGGGGAGAGACCCAGTACTTC. Residues: CASSFFWRDGGETQYF. The chain carries TRBV12-3 or TRBV12-4 and TRBJ2-5; TRBD2 is a possible D gene (6 bases). V shed 3 bases and J shed 4 bases, with 18 bases lying between them. The CDR3 loop spans 16 amino acids.

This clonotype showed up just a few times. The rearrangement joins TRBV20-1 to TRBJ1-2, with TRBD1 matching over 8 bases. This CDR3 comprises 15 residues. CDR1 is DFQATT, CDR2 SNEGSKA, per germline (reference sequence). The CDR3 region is CSADSTGEGGSGYTF. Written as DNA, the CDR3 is TGCAGCGCGGACTCGACAGGGGAGGGCGGCTCCGGCTACACCTTC.

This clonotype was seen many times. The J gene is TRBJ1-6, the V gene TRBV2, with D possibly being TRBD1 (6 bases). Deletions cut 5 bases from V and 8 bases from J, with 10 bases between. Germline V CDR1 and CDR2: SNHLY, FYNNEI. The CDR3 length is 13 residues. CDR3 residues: CASSSTGHSPLHF. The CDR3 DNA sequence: TGTGCCAGCAGTTCCACAGGGCATTCACCCCTCCACTTT.

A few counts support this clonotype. This CDR3 reads CSASETSVGGHEQYF. The CDR3 nucleotides read TGCAGTGCTAGTGAGACTAGCGTGGGGGGCCACGAGCAGTACTTC. The chain links TRBV20-1 to TRBJ2-7; 8 positions agree with TRBD2. The CDR3 totals 15 residues. The V gene end was trimmed by 3 bases and the J gene end by 5 bases; junction bases not matched to a gene: 12. From germline, CDR1 is DFQATT and CDR2 SNEGSKA (reference sequence).

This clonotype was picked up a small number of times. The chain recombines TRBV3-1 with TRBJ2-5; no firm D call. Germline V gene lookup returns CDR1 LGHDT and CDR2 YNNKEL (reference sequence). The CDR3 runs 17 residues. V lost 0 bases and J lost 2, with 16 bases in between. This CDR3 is CASSQDSLGSWQETQYF. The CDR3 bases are TGTGCCAGCAGCCAAGATTCGCTAGGAAGTTGGCAAGAGACCCAGTACTTC.

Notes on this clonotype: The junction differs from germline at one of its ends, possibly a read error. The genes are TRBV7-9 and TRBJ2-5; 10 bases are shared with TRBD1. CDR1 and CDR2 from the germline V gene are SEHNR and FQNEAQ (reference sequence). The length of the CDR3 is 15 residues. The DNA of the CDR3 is TGTGTCAGCAGCCGGGACAGGGGAGCGCAAGAGACCCAGTACTTC. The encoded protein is CVSSRDRGAQETQYF.

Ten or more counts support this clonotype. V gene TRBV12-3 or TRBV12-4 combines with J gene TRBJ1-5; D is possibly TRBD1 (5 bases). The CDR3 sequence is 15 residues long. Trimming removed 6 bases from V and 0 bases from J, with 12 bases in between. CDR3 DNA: TGTGCCAGCAGACGTACAGGAGATAGCAATCAGCCCCAGCATTTT. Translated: CASRRTGDSNQPQHF.

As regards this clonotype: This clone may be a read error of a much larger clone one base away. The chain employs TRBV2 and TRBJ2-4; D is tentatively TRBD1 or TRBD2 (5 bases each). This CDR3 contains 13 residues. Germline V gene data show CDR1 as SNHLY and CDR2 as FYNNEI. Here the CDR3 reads CASSRDVKNTQYF. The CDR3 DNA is TGTGCCAGCTCCCGGGACGTCAAAAACACTCAGTACTTC.